The 3 T cell receptor beta chains given below trace back to one sample, sequenced in a study of beta chain features in type 1 diabetes. The isolated RNA, all of it, was reverse transcribed, so expressed TCRB transcripts were what got sequenced. TCRdb's table, derived via immunoSEQ multiplex PCR, lists solely in-frame clones and lacks some. The table has under 900,000 clones, 15% to 20% seen once; the top ten hold 0.02% to 0.025%. Sample: naive CD4+ T cells from blood. The receptors were sampled from a woman in her late teens or twenties in good health.

V gene TRBV6-6 combines with J gene TRBJ2-5, with D unresolved. Per the germline V gene, CDR1 is MNHNY and CDR2 is SVGAGI (reference sequence). The germline V and J ends were trimmed by 7 bases and 0 bases, with 9 bases remaining between them. The CDR3 spans 13 residues. The chain's CDR3 is CASTGTHQETQYF. Here the CDR3 DNA reads TGTGCCAGCACCGGCACTCACCAAGAGACCCAGTACTTC.

This clone was observed a handful of times. The V call is TRBV25-1, the J call TRBJ2-5; 9 bases are shared with TRBD1. The ends lost 4 bases at V and 5 bases at J; junction bases unmatched: 8. The CDR3 has 15 residues. CDR1 and CDR2 (germline): MGHDK, SYGVNS. CDR3 coding DNA: TGTGCCAGCAGTGGGTTCACAGGGGGCGGCGAGACCCAGTACTTC. It specifies CASSGFTGGGETQYF.

The J gene is TRBJ1-4, the V gene TRBV5-1; perhaps TRBD1 as D (6 bases). Deletions cut 1 base from V and 12 bases from J, with 19 bases between. Germline-derived CDR1 and CDR2 are SGHRS and YFSETQ. This CDR3 region has 15 residues. The CDR3 coding sequence is TGCGCCAGCAGCTTGATGCCCCGACAGGAAGGAGAACTGTTTTTT. It translates to CASSLMPRQEGELFF. Variable domain in full (rest from reference TRBV5-1 and TRBJ1-4): KAGVTQTPRYLIKTRGQQVTLSCSPISGHRSVSWYQQTPGQGLQFLFEYFSETQRNKGNFPGRFSGRQFSNSRSEMNVSTLELGDSALYLCASSLMPRQEGELFFGSGTQLSVL.